One TCR beta chain is described in this entry. As yet, its antigen is unknown. The data originate from a study of T cells in Graves' hyperthyroidism and ophthalmopathy. Study-wide results and limits: Within blood appeared most thyroid clonotypes that had expanded above 0.001. From stable hyperthyroidism, ophthalmopathy was set apart by a 13 V-J model.

The germline gives CDR1 LGHNA, CDR2 YNFKEQ. This CDR3 comprises 16 residues. V gave up 0 bases and J gave up 9 bases, with 18 bases separating them. Thyroid ultrasound and orbital computed tomography, with clinical symptoms and serum thyroxine and TRAb, informed diagnoses. What was amplified from RNA transcripts were TCR beta CDR3 regions. A first-round RT-PCR of the TCR CDR3 used the HTBI primer set. MiXCR, run by TCRdb on the multiplex PCR reads, gives a single entry per CDR3 protein. The sample records around 580,000 distinct CDR3 sequences, over 15% being singletons. Sample: blood. The chain joins TRBV4-2 to TRBJ2-1; D is ambiguous. The clonotype originates from a woman under 30 with Graves' hyperthyroidism. The CDR3 reads CASSQDLNSRIGEQFF. CDR3 DNA sequence: TGTGCCAGCAGCCAAGACCTGAACTCCCGGATCGGTGAGCAGTTCTTC.